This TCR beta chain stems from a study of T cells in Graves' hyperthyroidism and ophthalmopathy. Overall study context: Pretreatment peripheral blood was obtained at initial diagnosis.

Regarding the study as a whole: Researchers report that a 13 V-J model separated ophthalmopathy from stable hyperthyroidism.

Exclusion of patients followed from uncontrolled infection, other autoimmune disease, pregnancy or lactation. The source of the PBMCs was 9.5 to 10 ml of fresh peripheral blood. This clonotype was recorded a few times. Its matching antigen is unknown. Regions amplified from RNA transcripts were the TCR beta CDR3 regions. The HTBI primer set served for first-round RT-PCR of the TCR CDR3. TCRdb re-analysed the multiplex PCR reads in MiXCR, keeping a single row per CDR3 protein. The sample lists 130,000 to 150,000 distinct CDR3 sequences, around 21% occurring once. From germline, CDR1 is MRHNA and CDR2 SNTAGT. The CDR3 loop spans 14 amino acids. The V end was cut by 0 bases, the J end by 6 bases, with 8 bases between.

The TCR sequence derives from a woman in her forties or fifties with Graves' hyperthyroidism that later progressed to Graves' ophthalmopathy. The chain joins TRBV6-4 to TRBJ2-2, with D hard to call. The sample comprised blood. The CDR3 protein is CASSDSDSPGELFF. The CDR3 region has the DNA TGTGCCAGCAGTGACTCGGATTCCCCCGGGGAGCTGTTTTTT.